The subject of this entry is one TCR beta chain. The specificity of this receptor is unknown. No base quality information exists; no much larger clone differs at one position. The data are from a study of Ad26.COV2.S vaccination and SARS-CoV-2 variants (dated by TCRdb to about 2021). At the level of the whole study: Vaccine-arm donors were drawn from COV1001, a multicentre, randomized, double-blind, placebo-controlled phase I-IIa trial of Ad26.COV2.S in healthy adults. Participants in the trial were split at random into five groups of five each, receiving low-dose or high-dose Ad26.COV2.S once or twice, or else placebo on both occasions. A total of roughly 32 samples were included in the TCR-sequenced set, comprising approximately 20 Ad26.COV2.S vaccine recipients, 5 placebo recipients and 8 SARS-CoV-2 convalescent individuals. Throughout the experiments and outcome assessment, investigators stayed blinded to trial group allocation. TCRbeta repertoire sequencing served as the tool for gauging how specific and how broad the SARS-CoV-2-reactive T cell receptors were following Ad26.COV2.S vaccination. Dosing of Ad26.COV2.S was intramuscular, at either 5x10^10 or 1x10^11 viral particles, delivered as one shot or as two shots spaced 56 days apart. On the study overall, not on this receptor specifically: It was noted by the authors that total T cell responses may have been underestimated by the TCR breadth and depth analyses. Ad26.COV2.S recipients had higher spike-specific TCR breadth than placebo recipients (P = 0.0014). After vaccination, substantial breadth of spike-specific CD8+ and CD4+ T cell responses was reported. Vaccine and placebo recipients had similar non-spike TCR breadth, a finding consistent with the vaccine containing only spike. The study lacked the statistical power to compare responses across vaccine doses or regimens.

The sample's treatment or condition label, decoded: around 19 received Ad26.COV2.S at low or high dose, single or two shots; about five received placebo; per-sample allocation not given. Repertoires of vaccine and placebo recipients were sequenced from samples taken on day 63 after the first injection. Cohort 1b enrolled about two dozen adults aged 18-55 years at a single site in Boston, USA, between 29 July and 7 August 2020. Ad26.COV2.S was a replication-incompetent adenovirus type 26 vector that expressed a prefusion-stabilized SARS-CoV-2 spike protein derived from the original Wuhan strain. TCRbeta CDR3 regions were sequenced with the immunoSEQ Assay. After extraction, genomic DNA underwent amplification by bias-controlled multiplex PCR, followed by high-throughput sequencing. As for the original processing: To quantify the absolute abundance of every unique TCRbeta CDR3 region, sequences were collapsed and filtered. T cell fraction was estimated by normalizing TCRbeta template counts to usable DNA, with usable DNA measured through amplification of reference genes found in all nucleated cells. Repertoire TCRs were annotated as SARS-CoV-2-specific by exact matching of V gene, CDR3 amino acid sequence and J gene to a known reactive TCR set. The reference SARS-CoV-2 TCR set was derived from MIRA and filtered for enrichment in COVID-19-positive ImmuneCODE repertoires, a step that removed public or cross-reactive TCRs. Based on the MIRA antigens, annotated TCRs were further analysed at the level of specific ORF or position within ORF. Depth was the summed frequency of annotated unique rearrangements, while breadth was defined as annotated unique rearrangements over total unique productive rearrangements. Two-sided Wilcoxon rank-sum tests were applied when comparing TCR breadth between groups. TCRdb took over this immuneACCESS table, retaining in-frame rearrangements with V and J assigned. Such tables are incomplete; in checked studies, under half of the missing clones stem from an unresolved V gene, and the remainder is unexplained. V, J and clone size reflect that table, while D and trimming were determined from the DNA. The sample profile shows about 390,000 clones; over 80% of them were found once. Less than 2% of the sample is held by the ten biggest clonotypes.

From the germline V gene (reference sequence), CDR1 is SGHKS and CDR2 is YYEKEE. V lost 0 bases and J lost 6 bases; the stretch between them is 19 bases long. The CDR3 has 17 amino acids, counting the end cysteine and phenylalanine. Here the CDR3 DNA is all that survives: 51 bases in frame from base 1. The sequence links TRBV5-5 to TRBJ1-5; TRBD1 is a possible D gene, resting on 5 matching bases. Here the sequenced sample was peripheral blood, taken in a trial of Ad26.COV2.S vaccine versus placebo. The sequence was obtained from a person aged 18 to 65 who received the Ad26.COV2.S COVID-19 vaccine or a placebo. The CDR3 region: CASSLAISSRDFQPQHF. The DNA reads TGTGCCAGCAGCTTGGCAATATCAAGCAGGGATTTTCAGCCCCAGCATTTT.